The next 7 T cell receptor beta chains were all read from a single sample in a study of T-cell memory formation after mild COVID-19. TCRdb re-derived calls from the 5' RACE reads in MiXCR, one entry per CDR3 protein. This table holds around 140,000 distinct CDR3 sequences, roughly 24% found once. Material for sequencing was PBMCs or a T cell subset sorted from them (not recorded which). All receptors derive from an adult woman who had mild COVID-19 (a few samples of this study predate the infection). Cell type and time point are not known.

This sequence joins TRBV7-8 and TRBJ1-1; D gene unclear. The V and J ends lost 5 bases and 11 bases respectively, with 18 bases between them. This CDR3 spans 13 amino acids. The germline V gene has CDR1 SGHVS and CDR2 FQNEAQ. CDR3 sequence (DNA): TGTGCCAGCAGCGGATTGGATGGTACCGAGGCTTTCTTT. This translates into CASSGLDGTEAFF.

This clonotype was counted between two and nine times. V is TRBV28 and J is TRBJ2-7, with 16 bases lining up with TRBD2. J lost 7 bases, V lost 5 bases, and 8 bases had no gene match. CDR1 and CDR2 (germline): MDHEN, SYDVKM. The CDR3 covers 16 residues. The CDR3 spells CASSAQGLAGGGEQYF. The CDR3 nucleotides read TGTGCCAGCAGTGCCCAGGGACTAGCGGGAGGGGGAGAGCAGTACTTC.

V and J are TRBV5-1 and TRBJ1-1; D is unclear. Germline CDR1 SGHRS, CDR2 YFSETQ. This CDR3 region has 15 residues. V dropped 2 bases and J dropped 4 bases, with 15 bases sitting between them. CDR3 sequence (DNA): TGCGCCAGCAGCTTAGGACCGCCGGGGTTCACTGAAGCTTTCTTT. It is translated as CASSLGPPGFTEAFF.

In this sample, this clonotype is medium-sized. The CDR3 spells CSAERDTNSYEQYF. The CDR3, as DNA: TGCAGTGCTGAAAGGGACACAAACTCCTACGAGCAGTACTTC. The chain combines TRBV20-1 with TRBJ2-7, with D perhaps matching TRBD1 (6 bases). V was cut by 5 bases and J by 0 bases, with 14 bases left in between. CDR1 DFQATT and CDR2 SNEGSKA come from the germline V gene (reference sequence). The CDR3 is made up of 14 amino acids.

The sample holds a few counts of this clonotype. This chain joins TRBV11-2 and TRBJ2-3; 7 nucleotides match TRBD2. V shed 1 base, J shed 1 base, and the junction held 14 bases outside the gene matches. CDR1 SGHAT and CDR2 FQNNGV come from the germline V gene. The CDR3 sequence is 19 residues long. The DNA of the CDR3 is TGTGCCAGCAGCTTAGTCGCGGGAGAGGGGACTTGGGGCACAGATACGCAGTATTTT. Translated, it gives CASSLVAGEGTWGTDTQYF.

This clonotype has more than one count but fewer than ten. CDR3 sequence (DNA): TGTGCCAGCAGCTTAGACATTTTCAGGGGGCGAATCACAGATACGCAGTATTTT. This translates into CASSLDIFRGRITDTQYF. The chain couples TRBV7-9 to TRBJ2-3, with 8 bases matching TRBD1. V shed 1 base and J 2 bases; nucleotides not matched to a gene: 11. Germline V gene data show CDR1 as SEHNR and CDR2 as FQNEAQ (reference sequence). There are 18 residues in the CDR3.

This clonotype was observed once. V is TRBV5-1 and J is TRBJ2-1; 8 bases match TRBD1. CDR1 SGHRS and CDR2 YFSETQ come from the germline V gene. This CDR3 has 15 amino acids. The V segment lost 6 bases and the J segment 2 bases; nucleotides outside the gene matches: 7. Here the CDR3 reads CASTTDRGPYNEQFF. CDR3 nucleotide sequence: TGCGCCAGCACCACTGACAGGGGACCCTACAATGAGCAGTTCTTC.